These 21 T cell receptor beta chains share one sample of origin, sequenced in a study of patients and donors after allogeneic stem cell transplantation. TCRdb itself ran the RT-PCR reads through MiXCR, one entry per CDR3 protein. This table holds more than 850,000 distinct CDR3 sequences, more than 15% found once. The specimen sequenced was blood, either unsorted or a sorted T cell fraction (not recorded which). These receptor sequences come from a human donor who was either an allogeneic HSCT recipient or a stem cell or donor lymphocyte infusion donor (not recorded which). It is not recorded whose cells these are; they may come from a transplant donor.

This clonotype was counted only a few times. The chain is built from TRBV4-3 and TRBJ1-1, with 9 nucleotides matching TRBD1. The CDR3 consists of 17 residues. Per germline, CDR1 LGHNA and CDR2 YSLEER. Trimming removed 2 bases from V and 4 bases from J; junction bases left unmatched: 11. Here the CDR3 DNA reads TGCGCCAGCAGCCAACACGGGACAGGGTTTGTGGGCACTGAAGCTTTCTTT. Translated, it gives CASSQHGTGFVGTEAFF.

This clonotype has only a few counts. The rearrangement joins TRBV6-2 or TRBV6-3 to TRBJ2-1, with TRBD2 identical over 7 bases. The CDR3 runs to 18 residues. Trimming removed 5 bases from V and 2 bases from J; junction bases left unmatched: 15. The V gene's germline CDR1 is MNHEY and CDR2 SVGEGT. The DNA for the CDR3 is TGTGCCAGCAGTGACGGGGCTGGGGCTAGCGGTACCTACAATGAGCAGTTCTTC. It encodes CASSDGAGASGTYNEQFF.

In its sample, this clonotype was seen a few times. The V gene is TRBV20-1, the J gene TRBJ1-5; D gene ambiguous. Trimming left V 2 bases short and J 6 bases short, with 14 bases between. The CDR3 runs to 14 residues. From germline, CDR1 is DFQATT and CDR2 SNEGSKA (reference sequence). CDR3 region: CSARKPRGGQPQHF. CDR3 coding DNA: TGCAGTGCTAGAAAACCGCGGGGAGGTCAGCCCCAGCATTTT.

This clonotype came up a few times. As DNA, the CDR3 is TGTGCCACCAGTGACGGACTAGCGGGCTATTCCTACAATGAGCAGTTCTTC. This gives the protein CATSDGLAGYSYNEQFF. The chain is built from TRBV24-1 and TRBJ2-1, with 11 positions matching TRBD2. This CDR3 is built from 17 residues. Germline-derived CDR1 and CDR2 are KGHDR and SFDVKD. Trimming removed 4 bases from V and 1 base from J; junction bases left unmatched: 5.

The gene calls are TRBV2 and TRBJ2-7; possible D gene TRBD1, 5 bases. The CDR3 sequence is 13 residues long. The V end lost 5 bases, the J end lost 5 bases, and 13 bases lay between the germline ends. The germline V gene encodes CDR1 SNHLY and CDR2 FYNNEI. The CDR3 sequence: CASSRFLRDEQYF. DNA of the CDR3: TGTGCCAGCAGTAGGTTCCTCAGGGACGAGCAGTACTTC. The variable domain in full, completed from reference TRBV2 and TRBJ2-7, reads EPEVTQTPSHQVTQMGQEVILRCVPISNHLYFYWYRQILGQKVEFLVSFYNNEISEKSEIFDDQFSVERPDGSNFTLKIRSTKLEDSAMYFCASSRFLRDEQYFGPGTRLTVT.

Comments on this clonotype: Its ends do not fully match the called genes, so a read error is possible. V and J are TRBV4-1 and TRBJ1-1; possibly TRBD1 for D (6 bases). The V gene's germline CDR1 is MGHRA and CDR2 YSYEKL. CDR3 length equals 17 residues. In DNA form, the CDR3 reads TGCGCCAGCAGACAAAGGGGGGTCACAGTCATGAACACTGAAGCTCTCTTT. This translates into CASRQRGVTVMNTEALF.

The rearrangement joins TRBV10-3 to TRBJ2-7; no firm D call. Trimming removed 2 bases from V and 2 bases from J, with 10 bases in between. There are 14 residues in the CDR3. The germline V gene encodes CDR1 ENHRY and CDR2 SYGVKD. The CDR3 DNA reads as TGTGCCATCAGTGAGGGAACTGGGGCCTACGAGCAGTACTTC. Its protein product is CAISEGTGAYEQYF.

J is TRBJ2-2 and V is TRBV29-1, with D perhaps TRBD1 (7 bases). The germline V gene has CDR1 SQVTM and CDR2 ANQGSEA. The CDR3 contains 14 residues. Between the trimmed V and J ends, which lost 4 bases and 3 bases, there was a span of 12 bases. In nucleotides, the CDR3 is TGCAGCGTTGGGAGGGGGCGCGACACCGGGGAGCTGTTTTTT. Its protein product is CSVGRGRDTGELFF.

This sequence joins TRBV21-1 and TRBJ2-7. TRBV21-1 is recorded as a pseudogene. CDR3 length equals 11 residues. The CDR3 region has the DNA TGTGCCAGCAGAGTTAGGCACGAGCAGTACTTC. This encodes CASRVRHEQYF.

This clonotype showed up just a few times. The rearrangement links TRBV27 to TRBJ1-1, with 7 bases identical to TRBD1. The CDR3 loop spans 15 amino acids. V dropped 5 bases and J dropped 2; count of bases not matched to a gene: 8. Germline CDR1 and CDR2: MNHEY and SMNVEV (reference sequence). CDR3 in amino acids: CASSRQGQLNTEAFF. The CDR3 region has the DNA TGTGCCAGCAGTCGGCAGGGACAGTTAAACACTGAAGCTTTCTTT.

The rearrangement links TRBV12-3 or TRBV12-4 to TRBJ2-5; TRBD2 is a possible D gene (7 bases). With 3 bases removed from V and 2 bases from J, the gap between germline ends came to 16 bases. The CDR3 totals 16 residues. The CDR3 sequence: CASSFGRGAKQETQYF. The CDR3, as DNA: TGTGCCAGCAGTTTTGGTCGGGGGGCGAAGCAAGAGACCCAGTACTTC.

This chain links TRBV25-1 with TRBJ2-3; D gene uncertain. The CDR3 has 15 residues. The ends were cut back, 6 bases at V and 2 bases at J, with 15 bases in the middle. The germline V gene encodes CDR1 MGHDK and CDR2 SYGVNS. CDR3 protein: CASSGTRGNTDTQYF. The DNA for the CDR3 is TGTGCCAGCAGCGGTACCCGTGGAAACACAGATACGCAGTATTTT.

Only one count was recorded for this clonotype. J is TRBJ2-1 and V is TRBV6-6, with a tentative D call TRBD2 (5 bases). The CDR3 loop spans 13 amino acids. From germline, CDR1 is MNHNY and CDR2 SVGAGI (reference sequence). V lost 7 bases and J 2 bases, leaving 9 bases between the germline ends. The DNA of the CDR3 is TGTGCCAGCATCCCCGGGACCTACAATGAGCAGTTCTTC. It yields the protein CASIPGTYNEQFF.

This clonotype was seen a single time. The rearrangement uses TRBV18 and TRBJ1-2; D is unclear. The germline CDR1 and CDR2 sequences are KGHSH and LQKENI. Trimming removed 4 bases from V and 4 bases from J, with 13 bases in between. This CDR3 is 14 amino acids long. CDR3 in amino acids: CASSLNDGSYGYTF. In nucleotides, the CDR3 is TGTGCCAGCTCACTCAATGACGGGTCCTATGGCTACACCTTC.

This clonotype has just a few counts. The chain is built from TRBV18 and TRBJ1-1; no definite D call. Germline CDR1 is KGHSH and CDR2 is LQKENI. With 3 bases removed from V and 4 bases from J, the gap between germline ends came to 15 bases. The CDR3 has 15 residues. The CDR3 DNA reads TGTGCCAGCTCACCCTTACCAGGCGACTTCACTGAAGCTTTCTTT. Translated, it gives CASSPLPGDFTEAFF.

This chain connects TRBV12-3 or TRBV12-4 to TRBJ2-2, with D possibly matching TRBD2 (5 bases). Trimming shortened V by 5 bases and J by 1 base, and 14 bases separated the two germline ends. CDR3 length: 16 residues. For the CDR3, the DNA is TGTGCCAGCAGTACCATTTGGGGAGTGAACACCGGGGAGCTGTTTTTT. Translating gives CASSTIWGVNTGELFF.

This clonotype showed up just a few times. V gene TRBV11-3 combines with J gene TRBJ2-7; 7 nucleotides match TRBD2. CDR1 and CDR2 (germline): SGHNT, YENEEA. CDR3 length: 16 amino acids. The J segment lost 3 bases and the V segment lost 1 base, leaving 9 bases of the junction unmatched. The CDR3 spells CASSLVLAGDLYEQYF. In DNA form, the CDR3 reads TGTGCCAGCAGCTTAGTGTTGGCGGGAGATCTCTACGAGCAGTACTTC.

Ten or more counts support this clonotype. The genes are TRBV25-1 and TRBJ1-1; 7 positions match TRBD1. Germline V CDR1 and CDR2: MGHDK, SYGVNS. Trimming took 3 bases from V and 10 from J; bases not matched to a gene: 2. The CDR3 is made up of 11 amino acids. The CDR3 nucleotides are TGTGCCAGCAGTGAGGGACAGTCAGCTTTCTTT. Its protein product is CASSEGQSAFF.

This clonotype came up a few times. The CDR3 DNA sequence: TGCAGTGCTAGAGATCCCAGAATGAACACTGAAGCTTTCTTT. Encoded protein: CSARDPRMNTEAFF. The V and J genes are TRBV20-1 and TRBJ1-1; no firm D call. The germline V gene encodes CDR1 DFQATT and CDR2 SNEGSKA (reference sequence). The V end was cut by 0 bases, the J end by 0 bases, with 8 bases between. CDR3 length: 14 amino acids.

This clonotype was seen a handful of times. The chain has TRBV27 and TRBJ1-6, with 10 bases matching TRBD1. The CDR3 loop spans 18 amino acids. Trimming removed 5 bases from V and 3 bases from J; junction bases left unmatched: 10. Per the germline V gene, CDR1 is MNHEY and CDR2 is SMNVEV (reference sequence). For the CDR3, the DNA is TGTGCCAGCAGTCTCCGGGACAGGGGATCAAACTATAATTCACCCCTCCACTTT. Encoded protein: CASSLRDRGSNYNSPLHF.

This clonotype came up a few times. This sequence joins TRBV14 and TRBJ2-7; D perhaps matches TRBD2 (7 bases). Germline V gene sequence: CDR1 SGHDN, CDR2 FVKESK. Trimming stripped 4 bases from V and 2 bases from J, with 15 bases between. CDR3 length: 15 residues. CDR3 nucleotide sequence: TGTGCCAGCAGCCCCAACGCGGGGGCCGCCTACGAGCAGTACTTC. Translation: CASSPNAGAAYEQYF.